Listed here is a single T cell receptor (beta chain). Antigen unknown. Each single cDNA molecule received a unique molecular identifier. MiXCR, applied by TCRdb to the 5' RACE reads, yields one record per CDR3 protein. The table lists 120,000 or so distinct CDR3 sequences, around an eighth of them singletons, with 3% to 4.5% in the top ten. These data belong to a study of early T cells in non-severe SARS-CoV-2 infection. V lost 3 bases, J lost 6 bases, and 6 bases lay in between. This CDR3 has 12 amino acids. Broader study findings: The study's VDJdb matching favored anti-spike CD8 responses and missed private and CD4 specificities.

The receptor comes from an adult who was a healthcare worker with PCR-confirmed SARS-CoV-2 infection or an uninfected control (not recorded which). Sequenced here: whole blood, sampled at baseline. The V and J genes are TRBV12-3 or TRBV12-4 and TRBJ2-1; no clear D gene. The DNA of the CDR3 is TGTGCCAGCAGTTTCATTAGCAATGAGCAGTTCTTC. This translates into CASSFISNEQFF.